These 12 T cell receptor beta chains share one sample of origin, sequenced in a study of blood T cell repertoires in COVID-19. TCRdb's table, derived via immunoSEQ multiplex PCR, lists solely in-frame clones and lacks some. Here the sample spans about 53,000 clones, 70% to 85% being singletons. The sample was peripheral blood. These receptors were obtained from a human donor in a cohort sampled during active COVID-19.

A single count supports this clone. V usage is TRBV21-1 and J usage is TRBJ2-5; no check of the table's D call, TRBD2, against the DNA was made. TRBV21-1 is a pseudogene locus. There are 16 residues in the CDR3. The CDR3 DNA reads TGTGCCAGCCCTCGGGGGGGGCGGGCGTTGAGGGAGACCCAGTACTTC. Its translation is CASPRGGRALRETQYF.

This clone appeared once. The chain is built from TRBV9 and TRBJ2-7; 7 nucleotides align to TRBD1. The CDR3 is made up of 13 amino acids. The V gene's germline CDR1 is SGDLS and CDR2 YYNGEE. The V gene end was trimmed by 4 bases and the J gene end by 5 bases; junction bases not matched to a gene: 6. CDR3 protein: CASSIQTGDEQYF. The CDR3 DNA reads TGTGCCAGCAGCATCCAAACAGGGGACGAGCAGTACTTC. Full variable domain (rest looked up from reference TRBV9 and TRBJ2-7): DSGVTQTPKHLITATGQRVTLRCSPRSGDLSVYWYQQSLDQGLQFLIQYYNGEERAKGNILERFSAQQFPDLHSELNLSSLELGDSALYFCASSIQTGDEQYFGPGTRLTVT.

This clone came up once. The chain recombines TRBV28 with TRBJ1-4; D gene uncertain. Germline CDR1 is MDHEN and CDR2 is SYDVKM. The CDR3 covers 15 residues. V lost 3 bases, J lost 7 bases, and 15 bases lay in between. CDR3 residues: CASSFAVTESEKLFF. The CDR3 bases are TGTGCCAGCAGTTTTGCCGTTACAGAGTCTGAAAAACTGTTTTTT. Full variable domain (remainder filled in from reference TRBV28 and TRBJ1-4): DVKVTQSSRYLVKRTGEKVFLECVQDMDHENMFWYRQDPGLGLRLIYFSYDVKMKEKGDIPEGYSVSREKKERFSLILESASTNQTSMYLCASSFAVTESEKLFFGSGTQLSVL.

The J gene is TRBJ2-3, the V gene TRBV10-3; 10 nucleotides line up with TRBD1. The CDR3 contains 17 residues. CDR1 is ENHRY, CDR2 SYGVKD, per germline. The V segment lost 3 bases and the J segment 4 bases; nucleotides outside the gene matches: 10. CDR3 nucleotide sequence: TGTGCCATCAGTGAAGCTGGGACAGGGGAGCGGGCAGATACGCAGTATTTT. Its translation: CAISEAGTGERADTQYF.

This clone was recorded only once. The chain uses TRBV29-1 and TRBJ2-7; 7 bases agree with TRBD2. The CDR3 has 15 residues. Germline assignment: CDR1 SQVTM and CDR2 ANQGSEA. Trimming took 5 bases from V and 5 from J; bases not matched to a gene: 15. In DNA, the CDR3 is TGCAGCGTTCAGGGAAGTATCGGGGGGATCAACGAGCAGTACTTC. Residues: CSVQGSIGGINEQYF.

The CDR3 here is CASSKAGGFYEQYF. In DNA form, the CDR3 reads TGTGCCAGCAGTAAAGCGGGGGGGTTTTACGAGCAGTACTTC. The chain carries TRBV28 and TRBJ2-7, with 10 bases identical to TRBD2. CDR3 length equals 14 residues. V dropped 5 bases and J dropped 4; count of bases not matched to a gene: 5. Germline lookup yields CDR1 MDHEN and CDR2 SYDVKM.

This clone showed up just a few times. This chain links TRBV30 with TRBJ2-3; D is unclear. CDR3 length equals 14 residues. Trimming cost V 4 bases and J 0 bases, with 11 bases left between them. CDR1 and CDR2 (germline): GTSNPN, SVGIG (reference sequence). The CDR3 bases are TGTGCCTGGATGAGCACCCGAAGCACAGATACGCAGTATTTT. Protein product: CAWMSTRSTDTQYF. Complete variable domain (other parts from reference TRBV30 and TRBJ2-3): SQTIHQWPATLVQPVGSPLSLECTVEGTSNPNLYWYRQAAGRGLQLLFYSVGIGQISSEVPQNLSASRPQDRQFILSSKKLLLSDSGFYLCAWMSTRSTDTQYFGPGTRLTVL.

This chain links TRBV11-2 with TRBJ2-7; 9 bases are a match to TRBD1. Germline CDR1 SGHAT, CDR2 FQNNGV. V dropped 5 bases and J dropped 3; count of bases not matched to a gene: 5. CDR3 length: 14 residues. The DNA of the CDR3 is TGTGCCAGCAGCCTGGAGACAGGGGGCTACGAGCAGTACTTC. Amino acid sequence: CASSLETGGYEQYF.

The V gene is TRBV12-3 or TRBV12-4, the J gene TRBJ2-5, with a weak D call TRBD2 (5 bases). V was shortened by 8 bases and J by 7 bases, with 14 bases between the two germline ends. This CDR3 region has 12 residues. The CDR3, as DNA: TGTGCCAGCCGAGGCAGCGCGGGGACCCAGTACTTC. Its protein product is CASRGSAGTQYF.

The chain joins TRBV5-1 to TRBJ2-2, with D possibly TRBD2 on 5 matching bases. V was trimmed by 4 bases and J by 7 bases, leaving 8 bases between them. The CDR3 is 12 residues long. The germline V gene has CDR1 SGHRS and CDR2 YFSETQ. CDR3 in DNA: TGCGCCAGCAGCCCGGAGGTCGGGGAGCTGTTTTTT. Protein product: CASSPEVGELFF. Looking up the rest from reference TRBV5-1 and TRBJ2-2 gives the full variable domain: KAGVTQTPRYLIKTRGQQVTLSCSPISGHRSVSWYQQTPGQGLQFLFEYFSETQRNKGNFPGRFSGRQFSNSRSEMNVSTLELGDSALYLCASSPEVGELFFGEGSRLTVL.

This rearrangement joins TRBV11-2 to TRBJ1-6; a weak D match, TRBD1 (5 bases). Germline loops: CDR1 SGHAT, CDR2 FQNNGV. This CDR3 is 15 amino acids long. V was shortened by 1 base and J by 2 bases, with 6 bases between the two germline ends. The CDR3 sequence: CASSLGGAYNSPLHF. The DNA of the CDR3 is TGTGCCAGCAGCTTAGGGGGCGCCTATAATTCACCCCTCCACTTT. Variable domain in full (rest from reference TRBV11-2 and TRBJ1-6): EAGVAQSPRYKIIEKRQSVAFWCNPISGHATLYWYQQILGQGPKLLIQFQNNGVVDDSQLPKDRFSAERLKGVDSTLKIQPAKLEDSAVYLCASSLGGAYNSPLHFGNGTRLTVT.

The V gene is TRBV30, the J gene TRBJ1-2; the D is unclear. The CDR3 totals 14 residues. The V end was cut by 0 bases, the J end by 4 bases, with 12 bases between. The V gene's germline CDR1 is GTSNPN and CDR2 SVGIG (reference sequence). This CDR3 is CAWSVRWALYGYTF. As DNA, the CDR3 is TGTGCCTGGAGTGTACGCTGGGCCCTCTATGGCTACACCTTC. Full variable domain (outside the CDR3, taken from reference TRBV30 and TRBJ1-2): SQTIHQWPATLVQPVGSPLSLECTVEGTSNPNLYWYRQAAGRGLQLLFYSVGIGQISSEVPQNLSASRPQDRQFILSSKKLLLSDSGFYLCAWSVRWALYGYTFGSGTRLTVV.